This is a list of T cell receptor beta chains from one sample in a study of blood T cells in healthy people across ages. TCRdb re-called the 5' RACE reads through MiXCR, storing one row per CDR3 protein. This table has 650,000 or so distinct CDR3 sequences, over 40% appearing once. The sample comprised blood. Every receptor here comes from a woman of 80 years or more in good health. CDR3s include the opening cysteine and the closing phenylalanine or tryptophan. D genes are given only for firm matches. Some rows mark clone size as missing; the rest say once, few, many or name a class of expanded clone.

D gene | CDR3 length | J gene | V gene | clone size | CDR3 DNA | CDR3 protein
- | 14 | TRBJ2-5 | TRBV9 | once | TGTGCCAGCAGCGTAGCTGCAGGGAACCCCCTCCAGTACTTC | CASSVAAGNPLQYF
- | 13 | TRBJ2-7 | TRBV5-1 | few | TGCGCCAGCACCGTTCTGGGCTCCTACGAGCAGTACTTC | CASTVLGSYEQYF
- | 13 | TRBJ2-3 | TRBV5-1 | many | TGCGCCAGCAGCCGAGGGGTAGGAGATACGCAGTATTTT | CASSRGVGDTQYF
- | 13 | TRBJ1-5 | TRBV5-8 | - | TGTGCCAGCAGCCGAGACCAACGTCAGCCCCAGCATTTT | CASSRDQRQPQHF
TRBD2 | 14 | TRBJ2-7 | TRBV29-1 | - | TGCAGCGTTACCAATAGCGGGAGATCGTACGAGCAGTACTTC | CSVTNSGRSYEQYF
- | 15 | TRBJ2-3 | TRBV12-3/TRBV12-4 | - | TGTGCCAGCAGGCTCCATGTGGGGGCGACGGATACGCAGTATTTT | CASRLHVGATDTQYF
TRBD1 | 14 | TRBJ2-1 | TRBV20-1 | many | TGCAGTGCTAGAGAAGGGGGCCCCTTGAATGAGCAGTTCTTC | CSAREGGPLNEQFF
- | 13 | TRBJ2-3 | TRBV18 | - | TGTGCCAGCTCAAACACGCAGGGGGATACGCAGTATTTT | CASSNTQGDTQYF
TRBD2 | 12 | TRBJ2-3 | TRBV27 | - | TGTGCCAGCAGGCCGTTAGCGGGAGCCCAGTATTTT | CASRPLAGAQYF
- | 15 | TRBJ2-3 | TRBV28 | - | TGTGCCAGCAGTTCCCCTGGACAGTCCCTAGATACGCAGTATTTT | CASSSPGQSLDTQYF
- | 14 | TRBJ2-3 | TRBV5-1 | many | TGCGCCAGCAGCCCGATGACGCACACAGATACGCAGTATTTT | CASSPMTHTDTQYF
- | 16 | TRBJ2-3 | TRBV10-3 | many | TGTGCCACCCGACAGTTGGGCAGGCAAAGCACAGATACGCAGTATTTT | CATRQLGRQSTDTQYF
- | 12 | TRBJ1-2 | TRBV20-1 | many | TGCAGTGCTCCCTCGACGGAGTATGGCTACACCTTC | CSAPSTEYGYTF
TRBD2 | 18 | TRBJ2-1 | TRBV2 | - | TGTGCCAGCAGTGATGTTGGCCTAGCGGGAGTTTTAAGCAATGAGCAGTTCTTC | CASSDVGLAGVLSNEQFF
- | 14 | TRBJ2-3 | TRBV2 | few | TGTGCCAGCAGTGATGCAGACCTCACAGATACGCAGTATTTT | CASSDADLTDTQYF
- | 15 | TRBJ2-7 | TRBV2 | - | TGTGCCAGCAGTGAATGGGGGGGCCCCACCTACGAGCAGTACTTC | CASSEWGGPTYEQYF
- | 13 | TRBJ2-3 | TRBV12-3/TRBV12-4 | many | TGTGCCAGCACGGAGTGGGGCACAGATACGCAGTATTTT | CASTEWGTDTQYF
- | 14 | TRBJ2-7 | TRBV20-1 | - | TGCAGTGCTAGCCCCCGAAGGGTCTCCTACGAGCAGTACTTC | CSASPRRVSYEQYF
TRBD1 | 13 | TRBJ2-7 | TRBV29-1 | - | TGCAGCGGGGCCCCGGGACAGGGCTACGAGCAGTACTTC | CSGAPGQGYEQYF
- | 16 | TRBJ2-4 | TRBV7-9 | many | TGTGCCAGCAGCTTAGGGGGCTCCGGCTCAGGGAACATTCAGTACTTC | CASSLGGSGSGNIQYF
- | 16 | TRBJ2-6 | TRBV6-6 | many | TGTGCCAGCAGTTACTCTCCGGGGACTGGGGCCAACGTCCTGACTTTC | CASSYSPGTGANVLTF
TRBD2 | 17 | TRBJ2-5 | TRBV20-1 | - | TGCAGTGTCAGGACGGGACTAGCGGGAGGGCCTCGGGAGACCCAGTACTTC | CSVRTGLAGGPRETQYF
TRBD2 | 15 | TRBJ2-2 | TRBV5-1 | - | TGCGCCAGCAGCAACCCCGGACTAGAGCTCGGGGAGCTGTTTTTT | CASSNPGLELGELFF
TRBD1 | 13 | TRBJ1-3 | TRBV5-1 | few | TGCGCCAGCGGACAGGGTGATGGAAACACCATATATTTT | CASGQGDGNTIYF
- | 13 | TRBJ1-6 | TRBV20-1 | once | TGCATTACGGACAGTAACCCTGATTCACCCCTCCACTTT | CITDSNPDSPLHF
TRBD1 | 15 | TRBJ2-4 | TRBV25-1 | once | TGTGCCAGCAGTGACGGAGACAGGGACAAAAACATTCAGTACTTC | CASSDGDRDKNIQYF
- | 15 | TRBJ2-1 | TRBV20-1 | few | TGCAGTGCTGGACACGGCCAGCGGACCTACAATGAGCAGTTCTTC | CSAGHGQRTYNEQFF
- | 18 | TRBJ1-5 | TRBV6-2/TRBV6-3 | - | TGTGCCAGCAGTTATCGACCCCGGGCCCGCGGAGTAAGTCAGCCCCAGCATTTT | CASSYRPRARGVSQPQHF
TRBD1 | 14 | TRBJ1-5 | TRBV18 | - | TGTGCCAGCTCCGCGCAGGGGGCGGCTCAGCCCCAGCATTTT | CASSAQGAAQPQHF
TRBD1 | 14 | TRBJ2-5 | TRBV6-5 | once | TGTGCCAGCAGGAGGACAGGGGGCGGAGAGACCCAGTACTTC | CASRRTGGGETQYF
- | 16 | TRBJ2-3 | TRBV29-1 | many | TGCAGCGTTGAAGACCCGAGGCGATCTAGCACAGATACGCAGTATTTT | CSVEDPRRSSTDTQYF
TRBD2 | 15 | TRBJ2-7 | TRBV6-6 | many | TGTGCCAGCAGTTACGAGGTAGCGGGAGCCTACGAGCAGTACTTC | CASSYEVAGAYEQYF
- | 14 | TRBJ1-5 | TRBV12-3/TRBV12-4 | few | TGTGCCAGCAGTTGGACGGATAGCAATCAGCCCCAGCATTTT | CASSWTDSNQPQHF
- | 16 | TRBJ2-1 | TRBV7-2 | - | TGTGCCAGCAGCCCCCGTGGGGCGGTGGGTCGGAATGAGCAGTTCTTC | CASSPRGAVGRNEQFF
TRBD2 | 12 | TRBJ2-5 | TRBV20-1 | - | TGCAGTGCTAGAATGCCTAGCGGGACCCAGTACTTC | CSARMPSGTQYF
TRBD2 | 16 | TRBJ2-5 | TRBV29-1 | many | TGCAGCGTTGAAATCCAGCGGGAGGTGGTCGGGGAGACCCAGTACTTC | CSVEIQREVVGETQYF
TRBD1 | 16 | TRBJ1-5 | TRBV10-2 | - | TGCGCCAGCAGTGACAGGGGGCCCTTGGAGAATCAGCCCCAGCATTTT | CASSDRGPLENQPQHF
- | 12 | TRBJ2-7 | TRBV7-3 | - | TGTGCCGGCAGCCCAGGGAACTACGAGCAGTACTTC | CAGSPGNYEQYF
TRBD2 | 14 | TRBJ2-7 | TRBV6-5 | once | TGTGCCAGCAGTGACTCGACTAGCGGGAGGGCCCAGTACTTC | CASSDSTSGRAQYF
- | 14 | TRBJ1-1 | TRBV6-6 | - | TGTGCCAGCTCCCCCAAGGGGGGTAACACTGAAGCTTTCTTT | CASSPKGGNTEAFF
TRBD1 | 13 | TRBJ2-3 | TRBV29-1 | - | TGCAGCGTTAACCAGGGGGCGGCAGATACGCAGTATTTT | CSVNQGAADTQYF
- | 11 | TRBJ1-2 | TRBV6-6 | - | TGTGCCAGCAGATCCGGAGGAGGCTACACCTTC | CASRSGGGYTF
TRBD2 | 16 | TRBJ2-3 | TRBV12-3/TRBV12-4 | - | TGTGCCAGCAGTTTAGAAGGCGGGGGAGACACAGATACGCAGTATTTT | CASSLEGGGDTDTQYF
- | 16 | TRBJ1-3 | TRBV2 | - | TGTGCCAGCAGTCCAGACAGGTTCCGATCTGGAAACACCATATATTTT | CASSPDRFRSGNTIYF
TRBD2 | 15 | TRBJ2-7 | TRBV28 | many | TGTGCCAGCAGTTTAAAGAGAGCGGGAGGCTACGAGCAGTACTTC | CASSLKRAGGYEQYF